The 10 T cell receptor beta chains listed next were all sequenced from one sample in a study of post-analysis software for immune sequencing data. Study-wide results and limits: The five TRBV segments detected at higher frequency in patients than in controls included TRBV5-6, TRBV5-1 and TRBV20-1.

TCR beta cDNA libraries included unique molecular identifiers. One entry per CDR3 protein, called by TCRdb with MiXCR from the PCR reads. The top ten clones hold around 1.7% of a sample with 500,000 to 600,000 distinct CDR3 sequences, 44% of them seen once. No antigen has been assigned to these receptors. Specimen: blood. The origin of the receptors is a girl aged 10 to 17 with multiple sclerosis.

This clonotype was observed a few times. The CDR3 DNA sequence: TGCGCCAGCAGCCGGCTGGAGCGCGATACGCAGTATTTT. This codes for CASSRLERDTQYF. The chain is built from TRBV4-1 and TRBJ2-3; D is uncertain. Between the trimmed V and J ends, which lost 4 bases and 6 bases, there was a span of 11 bases. Germline CDR1 is MGHRA and CDR2 is YSYEKL. CDR3 length equals 13 residues.

This clonotype was counted between two and nine times. The V call is TRBV29-1, the J call TRBJ2-6; the D is unclear. The CDR3 totals 15 residues. V was pared by 5 bases and J by 1 base, with 12 bases between. The V gene's germline CDR1 is SQVTM and CDR2 ANQGSEA. CDR3 protein: CSVSRLRSGANVLTF. The CDR3 region has the DNA TGCAGCGTTTCCAGACTCAGGTCTGGGGCCAACGTCCTGACTTTC.

The chain links TRBV18 to TRBJ2-5; TRBD1 agrees at 8 bases. Looked up from germline, CDR1 is KGHSH and CDR2 is LQKENI. CDR3 length: 16 residues. With V trimmed by 3 bases and J by 1 base, 7 bases remained unmatched. CDR3 bases: TGTGCCAGCTCACCTCCCAGGACAGGGATCCAAGAGACCCAGTACTTC. It codes for CASSPPRTGIQETQYF.

This clonotype was counted between two and nine times. This sequence joins TRBV27 and TRBJ2-1; TRBD1 might be the D (6 bases). The CDR3 loop spans 15 amino acids. V was clipped by 2 bases and J by 7 bases, with 15 bases between them. The germline V gene has CDR1 MNHEY and CDR2 SMNVEV (reference sequence). The CDR3 nucleotides are TGTGCCAGCAGTTTAGGACAGATTACTCGGAATGAGCAGTTCTTC. It encodes CASSLGQITRNEQFF.

The table lists this clonotype with a few counts. The chain couples TRBV29-1 to TRBJ2-1, with a tentative D call TRBD1 (8 bases). The V and J ends lost 5 bases and 7 bases respectively, with 12 bases between them. The germline V gene encodes CDR1 SQVTM and CDR2 ANQGSEA. This CDR3 contains 12 residues. CDR3 coding DNA: TGCAGCGTTAACAGGGGGGGTAATGAGCAGTTCTTC. This sequence encodes CSVNRGGNEQFF.

This clonotype has only a few counts. The chain carries TRBV24-1 and TRBJ2-5, with TRBD1 matching 9 bases. The CDR3 loop spans 16 amino acids. The V segment lost 1 base and the J segment 1 base; nucleotides outside the gene matches: 3. CDR1 is KGHDR, CDR2 SFDVKD, per germline. The CDR3 loop reads CATSDFPGQGQETQYF. The DNA of the CDR3 is TGTGCCACCAGTGATTTTCCGGGACAGGGCCAAGAGACCCAGTACTTC.

This clonotype occurred a few times. V and J are TRBV20-1 and TRBJ2-4; D unclear. This CDR3 is built from 12 residues. From germline, CDR1 is DFQATT and CDR2 SNEGSKA (reference sequence). V was clipped by 4 bases and J by 6 bases, with 10 bases between them. The chain's CDR3 is CSATTERNIQYF. The DNA of the CDR3 is TGCAGTGCTACCACAGAGAGAAACATTCAGTACTTC.

The chain employs TRBV25-1 and TRBJ2-5; 10 bases are a match to TRBD2. This CDR3 is built from 14 residues. Germline loops: CDR1 MGHDK, CDR2 SYGVNS. V was pared by 6 bases and J by 11 bases, with 12 bases of the junction left unmatched. In DNA form, the CDR3 reads TGTGCCAGCAGCCTAGCGGGAGTTTTAGATGAGCAGTACTTC. Protein: CASSLAGVLDEQYF.

In its sample, this clonotype was seen a few times. V usage is TRBV7-2 and J usage is TRBJ1-3; no clear D. Germline V gene data show CDR1 as SGHTA and CDR2 as FQGNSA. The CDR3 covers 12 residues. Between the trimmed V and J ends, which lost 7 bases and 3 bases, there was a span of 7 bases. The CDR3 reads CASNDFGNTIYF. In DNA form, the CDR3 reads TGTGCCAGCAACGACTTTGGAAACACCATATATTTT.

This rearrangement joins TRBV6-5 to TRBJ1-2; 8 bases align to TRBD1. This CDR3 spans 15 amino acids. CDR1 is MNHEY, CDR2 SVGAGI, per germline. The J segment lost 2 bases and the V segment lost 6 bases, leaving 8 bases of the junction unmatched. For the CDR3, the DNA is TGTGCCAGCAGAACTCGACAGGGGAACAACTATGGCTACACCTTC. Encoded protein: CASRTRQGNNYGYTF.